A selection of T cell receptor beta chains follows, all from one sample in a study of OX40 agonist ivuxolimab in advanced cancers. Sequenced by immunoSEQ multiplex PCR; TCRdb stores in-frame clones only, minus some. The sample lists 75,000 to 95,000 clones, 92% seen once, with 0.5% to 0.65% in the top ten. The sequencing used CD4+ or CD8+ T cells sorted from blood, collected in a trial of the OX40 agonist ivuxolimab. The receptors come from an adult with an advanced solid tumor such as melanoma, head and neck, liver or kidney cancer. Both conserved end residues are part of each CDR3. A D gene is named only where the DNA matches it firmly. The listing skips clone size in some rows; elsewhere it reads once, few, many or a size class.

DNA: TGCGCCAGCAGCTCGGGACTAGCGGGAGGGAACAATGAGCAGTTCTTC
CDR3: CASSSGLAGGNNEQFF
D: TRBD2
J: TRBJ2-1
size: NA
V: TRBV5-1

DNA: TGTGCCAGCAGTGCCCCCCGGACTCAGCCCCAGCATTTT
CDR3: CASSAPRTQPQHF
D: NA
J: TRBJ1-5
size: once
V: TRBV6-6

DNA: TGTGCCAGTAGTGCCAACCAGGGCCTGAATTCACCCCTCCACTTT
CDR3: CASSANQGLNSPLHF
D: NA
J: TRBJ1-6
size: NA
V: TRBV19

DNA: TGTGCCAGTACCCCACGAGGGGGGCAAGGCCACGAGCAGTACTTC
CDR3: CASTPRGGQGHEQYF
D: NA
J: TRBJ2-7
size: NA
V: TRBV19

DNA: TGTGCCAGCAGCTTAGGGGTAGAGACCCAGTACTTC
CDR3: CASSLGVETQYF
D: NA
J: TRBJ2-5
size: NA
V: TRBV11-1

DNA: TGCAGCGTTGAGGCGAACAGAAACACTGAAGCTTTCTTT
CDR3: CSVEANRNTEAFF
D: NA
J: TRBJ1-1
size: NA
V: TRBV29-1

DNA: TGTGCCTGGAGTGTAATCGGGACAGGGAATTCACCCCTCCACTTT
CDR3: CAWSVIGTGNSPLHF
D: TRBD1
J: TRBJ1-6
size: few
V: TRBV30

DNA: TGTGCCAGCAGCCCCAGGGGGCGCGGGGGCACTGAAGCTTTCTTT
CDR3: CASSPRGRGGTEAFF
D: TRBD1
J: TRBJ1-1
size: NA
V: TRBV5-6

DNA: TGTGCCAGCTCACACCGGGACAGGGCCTTTACCGTCGAGCAGTACTTC
CDR3: CASSHRDRAFTVEQYF
D: TRBD1
J: TRBJ2-7
size: NA
V: TRBV18

DNA: TGCAGCGTCGGGAGCCGGGGGGATGAGCAGTTCTTC
CDR3: CSVGSRGDEQFF
D: TRBD2
J: TRBJ2-1
size: NA
V: TRBV29-1

DNA: TGTGCCGCCTCCGGACAGGGCGTGTACGAGCAGTACTTC
CDR3: CAASGQGVYEQYF
D: TRBD1
J: TRBJ2-7
size: NA
V: TRBV10-3

DNA: TGTGCCAGCAGCCAAACTAGCGGGGGGACCACAGATACGCAGTATTTT
CDR3: CASSQTSGGTTDTQYF
D: TRBD2
J: TRBJ2-3
size: NA
V: TRBV4-2

DNA: TGTGCCAGCTCACCTATTATGGACAGGGAGGACTATGGCTACACCTTC
CDR3: CASSPIMDREDYGYTF
D: TRBD1
J: TRBJ1-2
size: NA
V: TRBV18

DNA: TGTGCCAGTAGGCTACCTAGCACAGATACGCAGTATTTT
CDR3: CASRLPSTDTQYF
D: NA
J: TRBJ2-3
size: NA
V: TRBV19

DNA: TGTGCTAGCAGCCGGCGGGCTAGCGGGATAGAAAATGAGCAGTTCTTC
CDR3: CASSRRASGIENEQFF
D: TRBD2
J: TRBJ2-1
size: NA
V: TRBV7-7

DNA: TGTGCCAGCAGTGAACTAGCGAGCTCCTACGAGCAGTACTTC
CDR3: CASSELASSYEQYF
D: TRBD2
J: TRBJ2-7
size: NA
V: TRBV6-5

DNA: TGTGCCAGTAGGGCCCAGGGAGGGGCTTCCTACGAGCAGTACTTC
CDR3: CASRAQGGASYEQYF
D: TRBD2
J: TRBJ2-7
size: NA
V: TRBV19

DNA: TGTGCCAGCAGCCCACACGAAGGGGAGCTGTTTTTT
CDR3: CASSPHEGELFF
D: NA
J: TRBJ2-2
size: few
V: TRBV7-2

DNA: TGTGCCAGCAGTTATGTTCTTGGGGCGGGAGTTGAGACCCAGTACTTC
CDR3: CASSYVLGAGVETQYF
D: TRBD2
J: TRBJ2-5
size: NA
V: TRBV6-5

DNA: TGCGCCAGCACACAGACAATCGGCCAAGAGACCCAGTACTTC
CDR3: CASTQTIGQETQYF
D: NA
J: TRBJ2-5
size: NA
V: TRBV5-1

DNA: TGTGCCAGCAGTGTCGGGGGGGCGAACACCGGGGAGCTGTTTTTT
CDR3: CASSVGGANTGELFF
D: TRBD2
J: TRBJ2-2
size: NA
V: TRBV6-1

DNA: TGTGCCAGCAGCGGGGGGACAGCCCAAGAGACCCAGTACTTC
CDR3: CASSGGTAQETQYF
D: TRBD1
J: TRBJ2-5
size: NA
V: TRBV9

DNA: TGTGCCAGCAGCTCAACTTGGACCGAGTACAATGAGCAGTTCTTC
CDR3: CASSSTWTEYNEQFF
D: NA
J: TRBJ2-1
size: NA
V: TRBV7-3

DNA: TGTGCCAGCAGCCAAGATAACAATCAGCCCCAGCATTTT
CDR3: CASSQDNNQPQHF
D: NA
J: TRBJ1-5
size: NA
V: TRBV4-2

DNA: TGTGCCAGCAGCTTAGGAAGGGACTATGGCTACACCTTC
CDR3: CASSLGRDYGYTF
D: NA
J: TRBJ1-2
size: NA
V: TRBV11-1

DNA: TGTGCCAGTAGTCGAAGGGCCAGTGAAAAACTGTTTTTT
CDR3: CASSRRASEKLFF
D: NA
J: TRBJ1-4
size: NA
V: TRBV19

DNA: TGTGCCACCGTGGGGGTGAACACTGAAGCTTTCTTT
CDR3: CATVGVNTEAFF
D: NA
J: TRBJ1-1
size: NA
V: TRBV6-5

DNA: TGTGCCAGCGCAGCGAACACTGAAGCTTTCTTT
CDR3: CASAANTEAFF
D: NA
J: TRBJ1-1
size: NA
V: TRBV6-5

DNA: TGTGCCAGCAGCCAAGGGAGGACTAGCGTTTCAGATACGCAGTATTTT
CDR3: CASSQGRTSVSDTQYF
D: TRBD2
J: TRBJ2-3
size: once
V: TRBV4-2

DNA: TGTGCCAGCAGCTTGGTAGGACATTACGAGCAGTACTTC
CDR3: CASSLVGHYEQYF
D: NA
J: TRBJ2-7
size: NA
V: TRBV5-4

DNA: TGCGCCAGCAGCCAAGTTCTCGCCTGGTCTAGTGAAAAACTGTTTTTT
CDR3: CASSQVLAWSSEKLFF
D: NA
J: TRBJ1-4
size: NA
V: TRBV4-1

DNA: TGTGCCAGCAGTGACTTGCCAGGGGCTAGCGCGGATACGCAGTATTTT
CDR3: CASSDLPGASADTQYF
D: NA
J: TRBJ2-3
size: few
V: TRBV6-4

DNA: TGTGCCAGCTCACCCGTAGGAGCTAGCACAGATACGCAGTATTTT
CDR3: CASSPVGASTDTQYF
D: NA
J: TRBJ2-3
size: NA
V: TRBV18

DNA: TGTGCCAGCAGCCTACCATCACCTGAGCAGTTCTTC
CDR3: CASSLPSPEQFF
D: NA
J: TRBJ2-1
size: NA
V: TRBV11-1

DNA: TGTGCCAGCAGCTTACGGCAGGGGGCCTTGATTTATGGCTACACCTTC
CDR3: CASSLRQGALIYGYTF
D: TRBD1
J: TRBJ1-2
size: NA
V: TRBV7-2

DNA: TGTGCCAGCAGTGAGCCAGGGTGGGACTATGGCTACACCTTC
CDR3: CASSEPGWDYGYTF
D: NA
J: TRBJ1-2
size: NA
V: TRBV6-5

DNA: TGTGCCAGCTCCCAACGGGACCAAGAGACCCAGTACTTC
CDR3: CASSQRDQETQYF
D: NA
J: TRBJ2-5
size: NA
V: TRBV18

DNA: TGTGCCAGCAGCCAAGAGAGGTTTCTGAACACTGAAGCTTTCTTT
CDR3: CASSQERFLNTEAFF
D: NA
J: TRBJ1-1
size: NA
V: TRBV4-2

DNA: TGCGCCAGCAGCCAAGTGGTGGGGGGGACCTACGAGCAGTACTTC
CDR3: CASSQVVGGTYEQYF
D: TRBD2
J: TRBJ2-7
size: NA
V: TRBV4-1

DNA: TGTGCCAGCAGTGAGGCGGGACCGAGGGGCACAGATACGCAGTATTTT
CDR3: CASSEAGPRGTDTQYF
D: NA
J: TRBJ2-3
size: NA
V: TRBV25-1

DNA: TGTGCCAGCAGCTTAGATCGCTCCCGAGGTACGCAGTATTTT
CDR3: CASSLDRSRGTQYF
D: NA
J: TRBJ2-3
size: NA
V: TRBV11-2

DNA: TGCGCCAGCAGCTTGGGAGGGAATGTTAATCAGCCCCAGCATTTT
CDR3: CASSLGGNVNQPQHF
D: NA
J: TRBJ1-5
size: once
V: TRBV5-1

DNA: TGTGCCAGCATCAAAAACCCGACAGGCTACAACACCGGGGAGCTGTTTTTT
CDR3: CASIKNPTGYNTGELFF
D: NA
J: TRBJ2-2
size: NA
V: TRBV5-8

DNA: TGTGCCAGCAGCCCCAGACTAGCGGGGGGTGGTACCGGGGAGCTGTTTTTT
CDR3: CASSPRLAGGGTGELFF
D: TRBD2
J: TRBJ2-2
size: NA
V: TRBV7-3

DNA: TGTGCCAGCAGTGGGGGACAGGGGGTGGGGGATCAGCCCCAGCATTTT
CDR3: CASSGGQGVGDQPQHF
D: TRBD1
J: TRBJ1-5
size: NA
V: TRBV6-1